This T cell receptor (beta chain) was sequenced during a study of T cells of healthy individuals. One entry per CDR3 protein, called by TCRdb with MiXCR from the 5' RACE reads. This sample yields around 100,000 distinct CDR3 sequences, of which 15% to 20% are seen a single time; 6% to 8% belongs to the top ten. This TCR derives from a human donor in good health.

The CDR3 DNA sequence: TGCAGTGCTACCATCTCTATTGAAAAACTGTTTTTT. Encoded protein: CSATISIEKLFF. The J gene is TRBJ1-4, the V gene TRBV20-1; D call uncertain. Germline-derived CDR1 and CDR2 are DFQATT and SNEGSKA (reference sequence). The V and J ends lost 4 bases and 7 bases respectively, with 10 bases between them. The CDR3 has 12 residues.